Listed below are T cell receptor beta chains from one sample, sequenced in a study of T-cell memory formation after mild COVID-19. TCRdb passed the 5' RACE reads through MiXCR, listing each CDR3 protein once. Counted here are 120,000 to 150,000 distinct CDR3 sequences, about 5.7% occurring once; the ten biggest clones make up roughly 1.9%. The specimen was PBMCs or a T cell subset sorted from them (not recorded which). These receptors originate from an adult woman who had mild COVID-19 (a few samples of this study predate the infection). Cell type and time point are not known. CDR3s include the opening cysteine and the closing phenylalanine or tryptophan. Fields, in order: J gene, D gene, clone size, V gene, CDR3 protein, CDR3 DNA. D genes are given only for firm matches. The listing skips clone size in some rows; elsewhere it reads once, few, many or a size class.

TRBJ2-3	TRBD2	many	TRBV6-5	CATKLAIGTDTQYF	TGTGCCACGAAACTAGCGATCGGCACAGATACGCAGTATTTT
TRBJ1-2	TRBD1	.	TRBV6-2/TRBV6-3	CASKDRDFYGYTF	TGTGCCAGCAAGGACAGGGACTTCTATGGCTACACCTTC
TRBJ2-4	.	few	TRBV10-3	CAIRDPSVLAKNIQYF	TGTGCCATCAGAGACCCTTCGGTTTTAGCCAAAAACATTCAGTACTTC
TRBJ2-1	.	many	TRBV30	CAWSVLGEQFF	TGTGCCTGGAGTGTACTGGGGGAGCAGTTCTTC
TRBJ1-2	TRBD1	few	TRBV27	CASLPLSGTGVGYGYTF	TGTGCCAGCCTACCACTTAGTGGGACAGGGGTGGGCTATGGCTACACCTTC
TRBJ1-5	TRBD1	few	TRBV7-2	CASSLRAGGARPQHF	TGTGCCAGCAGCTTAAGGGCAGGGGGAGCAAGGCCCCAGCATTTT
TRBJ1-2	.	many	TRBV29-1	CSVKGSSLSGYTF	TGCAGCGTTAAAGGGTCATCCCTTAGCGGCTACACCTTC
TRBJ1-2	TRBD1	.	TRBV29-1	CSVEYRGYGYTF	TGCAGCGTTGAGTACAGGGGTTATGGCTACACCTTC
TRBJ1-4	TRBD1	.	TRBV7-2	CASSSRTGTNEKLFF	TGTGCCAGCAGCTCCCGGACAGGGACTAATGAAAAACTGTTTTTT
TRBJ2-4	.	many	TRBV7-9	CASSSTWGLAKNIQYF	TGTGCCAGCAGCTCCACGTGGGGGTTAGCCAAAAACATTCAGTACTTC
TRBJ2-7	.	many	TRBV7-8	CASSLVLGYEQYF	TGTGCCAGCAGCTTAGTTCTGGGATACGAGCAGTACTTC
TRBJ2-7	.	many	TRBV7-9	CASSLASQSKQYF	TGTGCCAGCAGCTTAGCTTCACAGAGTAAGCAGTACTTC
TRBJ2-1	TRBD2	.	TRBV5-1	CASSLGGTSGRALSQFF	TGCGCCAGCAGCTTGGGGGGGACTAGCGGGAGGGCCTTGTCACAGTTCTTC
TRBJ2-3	.	many	TRBV7-2	CASSFFDPGTDTQYF	TGTGCCAGCAGCTTTTTTGACCCCGGGACAGATACGCAGTATTTT
TRBJ1-5	.	.	TRBV6-2/TRBV6-3	CASKLSSANQPQHF	TGTGCCAGCAAATTGTCGAGCGCCAATCAGCCCCAGCATTTT
TRBJ1-5	TRBD1	few	TRBV20-1	CSATSQGAQNQPQHF	TGCAGTGCTACAAGTCAGGGGGCGCAAAATCAGCCCCAGCATTTT
TRBJ2-2	.	many	TRBV5-1	CASSLDFGPGELFF	TGCGCCAGCAGCTTGGACTTTGGCCCCGGGGAGCTGTTTTTT
TRBJ2-4	.	.	TRBV18	CASSPPNDGSKNIQYF	TGTGCCAGCTCACCACCGAATGACGGGTCCAAAAACATTCAGTACTTC
TRBJ2-2	.	many	TRBV12-3/TRBV12-4	CASSFRGLRGTGELFF	TGTGCCAGCAGTTTTCGGGGACTGCGAGGCACCGGGGAGCTGTTTTTT
TRBJ2-7	TRBD2	few	TRBV5-4	CASSLRFGREGNEQYF	TGTGCCAGCAGCTTGAGGTTCGGCCGGGAGGGAAACGAGCAGTACTTC
TRBJ2-7	.	many	TRBV6-2/TRBV6-3	CASRDTGAQQYF	TGTGCCAGCAGGGATACGGGCGCCCAGCAGTACTTC
TRBJ2-1	TRBD2	many	TRBV7-2	CASSQLAGLYNEQFF	TGTGCCAGCAGCCAACTAGCGGGACTGTACAATGAGCAGTTCTTC
TRBJ2-3	TRBD1	many	TRBV11-2	CASSYSQGADTQYF	TGTGCCAGCAGCTACAGCCAGGGGGCAGATACGCAGTATTTT
TRBJ2-2	.	few	TRBV5-4	CASSFVGTGELFF	TGTGCCAGCAGCTTCGTCGGTACCGGGGAGCTGTTTTTT
TRBJ2-2	.	.	TRBV14	CASSPLGGYTGELFF	TGTGCCAGCAGCCCCCTTGGGGGGTACACCGGGGAGCTGTTTTTT
TRBJ2-1	TRBD2	.	TRBV10-1	CASSSGKGSNEQFF	TGCGCCAGCAGTAGCGGGAAAGGGTCCAATGAGCAGTTCTTC
TRBJ1-1	.	.	TRBV7-2	CASSFGQGTEAFF	TGTGCCAGCAGCTTCGGGCAGGGCACTGAAGCTTTCTTT
TRBJ2-1	.	.	TRBV18	CASSRTGLLSYNEQFF	TGTGCCAGCTCACGAACAGGCCTACTTTCCTACAATGAGCAGTTCTTC
TRBJ2-7	TRBD1	few	TRBV5-1	CASSYGTGYPPLYEQYF	TGCGCCAGCAGCTACGGGACAGGGTACCCGCCACTCTACGAGCAGTACTTC
TRBJ1-5	.	.	TRBV3-1	CASSQPGNQPQHF	TGTGCCAGCAGCCAACCGGGGAATCAGCCCCAGCATTTT
TRBJ2-5	TRBD1	many	TRBV2	CASSEGDRGRTQYF	TGTGCCAGCAGTGAAGGGGACAGGGGGAGGACCCAGTACTTC
TRBJ2-7	.	.	TRBV7-2	CASSLAIADRRRAHLPAKSYEQYF	TGTGCCAGCAGCTTGGCTATCGCGGATAGGCGAAGGGCCCATTTGCCCGCTAAATCCTACGAGCAGTACTTC
TRBJ2-3	TRBD2	many	TRBV20-1	CSAGVGGGTDTQYF	TGCAGTGCTGGGGTCGGCGGGGGGACAGATACGCAGTATTTT